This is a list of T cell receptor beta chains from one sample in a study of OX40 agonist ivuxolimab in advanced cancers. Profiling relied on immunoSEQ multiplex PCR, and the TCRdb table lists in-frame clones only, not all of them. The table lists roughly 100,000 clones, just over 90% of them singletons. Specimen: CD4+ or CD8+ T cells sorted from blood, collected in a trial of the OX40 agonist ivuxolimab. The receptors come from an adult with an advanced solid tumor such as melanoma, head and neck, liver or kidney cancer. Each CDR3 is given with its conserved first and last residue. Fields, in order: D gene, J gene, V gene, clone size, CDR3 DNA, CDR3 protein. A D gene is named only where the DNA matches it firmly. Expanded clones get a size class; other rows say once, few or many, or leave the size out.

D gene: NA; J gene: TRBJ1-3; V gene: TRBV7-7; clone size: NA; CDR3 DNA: TGTGCTAGCAGCTTACTCGACACCATATATTTT; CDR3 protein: CASSLLDTIYF
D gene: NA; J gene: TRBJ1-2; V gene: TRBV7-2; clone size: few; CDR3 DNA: TGTGCCAGCAGCTTCACCCTGTATGGCTACACCTTC; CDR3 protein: CASSFTLYGYTF
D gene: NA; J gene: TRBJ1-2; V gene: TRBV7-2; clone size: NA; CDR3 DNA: TGTGCCAGCAGCTTAGCCGACTTGGGGTACGGCTACACCTTC; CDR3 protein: CASSLADLGYGYTF
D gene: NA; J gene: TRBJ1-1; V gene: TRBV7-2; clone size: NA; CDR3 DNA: TGTGCCAGCAGCTTTCAACAGGGGAACACTGAAGCTTTCTTT; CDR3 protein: CASSFQQGNTEAFF
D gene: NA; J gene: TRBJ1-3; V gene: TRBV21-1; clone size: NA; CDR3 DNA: TGTGCCTACGGGAAGGGCCCCCCATGGGCTAGCTCTGGAAACACCATATATTTT; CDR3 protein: CAYGKGPPWASSGNTIYF
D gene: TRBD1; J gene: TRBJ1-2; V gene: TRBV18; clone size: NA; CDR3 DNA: TGTGCCAGCTCACCGGGACAGGGGGATTACTATGGCTACACCTTC; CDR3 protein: CASSPGQGDYYGYTF
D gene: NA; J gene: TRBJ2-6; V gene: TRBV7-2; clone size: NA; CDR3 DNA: TGTGCCAGCAGCTTAGTTTCTGGTACAGGGGCCAACGTCCTGACTTTC; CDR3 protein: CASSLVSGTGANVLTF
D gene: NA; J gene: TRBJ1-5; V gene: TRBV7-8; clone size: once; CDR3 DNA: TGTGCCAGCAGCTTATTGATTAGCAATCAGCCCCAGCATTTT; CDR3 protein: CASSLLISNQPQHF
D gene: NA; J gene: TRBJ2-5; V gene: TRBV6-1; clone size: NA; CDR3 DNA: TGTGCCAGCAGTCTTGTGGAGACCCAGTACTTC; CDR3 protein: CASSLVETQYF
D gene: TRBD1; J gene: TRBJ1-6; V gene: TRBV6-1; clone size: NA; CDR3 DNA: TGTGCCAGCAGTGAGACAGGGGGCGAAAATTCACCCCTCCACTTT; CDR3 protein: CASSETGGENSPLHF
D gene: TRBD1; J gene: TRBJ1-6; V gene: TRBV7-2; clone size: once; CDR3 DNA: TGTGCCAGCAGCCTGTCGACAGGGTTGGGGTCACCCCTCCACTTT; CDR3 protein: CASSLSTGLGSPLHF
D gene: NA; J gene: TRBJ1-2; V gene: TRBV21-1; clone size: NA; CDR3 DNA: TGTGCCAGCATCAAACACCCGGGCTATGGCTACACCTTC; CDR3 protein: CASIKHPGYGYTF
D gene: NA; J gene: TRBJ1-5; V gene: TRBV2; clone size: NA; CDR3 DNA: TGTGCCAGCAGTGGCACAGTTAGCAATCAGCCCCAGCATTTT; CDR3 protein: CASSGTVSNQPQHF
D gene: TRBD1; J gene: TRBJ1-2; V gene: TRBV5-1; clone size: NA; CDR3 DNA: TGCGCCAGCAGCTTGGAAGGGACAGGGTGGGGTGGCTACACCTTC; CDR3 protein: CASSLEGTGWGGYTF
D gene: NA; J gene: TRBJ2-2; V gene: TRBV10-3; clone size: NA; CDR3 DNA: TGTGCCATCAGTGAGTCAGGAGGCGGAAACACCGGGGAGCTGTTTTTT; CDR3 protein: CAISESGGGNTGELFF
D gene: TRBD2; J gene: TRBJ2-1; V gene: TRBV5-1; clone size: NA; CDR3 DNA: TGCGCCAGCAGCTGGGGACCCTCGGTAGCGGGGAGCTCCTACAATGAGCAGTTCTTC; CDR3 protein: CASSWGPSVAGSSYNEQFF